The 32 T cell receptor beta chains below come from one sample, sequenced in a study of blood T cell repertoires in COVID-19. Sequenced by immunoSEQ multiplex PCR; TCRdb stores in-frame clones only, minus some. In the table there are around 200,000 clones, around 87% of which are singletons. Material for sequencing was peripheral blood. These receptors originate from a man aged 40-49 years with active or convalescent COVID-19.

The chain uses TRBV7-8 and TRBJ2-7; tentatively, D is TRBD2 (7 bases). This CDR3 spans 17 amino acids. With 10 bases removed from V and 0 bases from J, the gap between germline ends came to 25 bases. Per the germline V gene, CDR1 is SGHVS and CDR2 is FQNEAQ. CDR3 sequence: CATHGGGLFPSSYEQYF. CDR3 nucleotides: TGTGCCACCCACGGCGGGGGCCTTTTCCCGAGCTCCTACGAGCAGTACTTC.

V usage is TRBV6-1 and J usage is TRBJ1-5, with D uncertain. Per germline, CDR1 MNHNS and CDR2 SASEGT. The CDR3 has 17 amino acids. The V gene lost 4 bases and the J gene lost 0 bases, with 16 bases spanning the gap. As DNA, the CDR3 is TGTGCCAGCAGTGGCTTACTACGGCAGAATAGCAATCAGCCCCAGCATTTT. As protein: CASSGLLRQNSNQPQHF.

In nucleotides, the CDR3 is TGTGCCAGTAGTGGGCCAGGGGGGTCCCCCCTCCACTTT. It specifies CASSGPGGSPLHF. This rearrangement joins TRBV19 to TRBJ1-6, with 7 bases lining up with TRBD1. The CDR3 has 13 residues. Germline lookup yields CDR1 LNHDA and CDR2 SQIVND (reference sequence). Trimming removed 5 bases from V and 13 bases from J; junction bases left unmatched: 8.

V usage is TRBV25-1 and J usage is TRBJ1-2; 7 bases align to TRBD1. In germline, CDR1 is MGHDK, CDR2 SYGVNS. V lost 2 bases to trimming and J lost 7 bases; unmatched junction nucleotides: 10. CDR3 length: 15 residues. The CDR3 here is CASSETGVEASGYTF. The CDR3 nucleotides read TGTGCCAGCAGTGAAACAGGGGTGGAGGCTAGTGGCTACACCTTC.

The rearrangement uses TRBV11-3 and TRBJ2-5; D remains ambiguous. Trimming pared 1 base from V and 5 bases from J, leaving 17 bases between. Germline lookup yields CDR1 SGHNT and CDR2 YENEEA. The CDR3 runs 16 residues. CDR3 loop: CASSLGSSQIGETQYF. CDR3 coding DNA: TGTGCCAGCAGCTTAGGATCTAGTCAGATCGGGGAGACCCAGTACTTC.

This chain joins TRBV4-2 and TRBJ2-1, with TRBD1 identical over 7 bases. The CDR3 is made up of 11 amino acids. The germline V gene has CDR1 LGHNA and CDR2 YNFKEQ. The V segment lost 8 bases and the J segment 5 bases; nucleotides outside the gene matches: 0. The CDR3 reads CASQGDNEQFF. The CDR3 nucleotides read TGTGCCAGCCAGGGGGACAATGAGCAGTTCTTC.

The CDR3 protein is CASSHYRGRATNEKLFF. CDR3 in DNA: TGTGCCAGCAGCCATTACAGGGGCCGGGCAACTAATGAAAAACTGTTTTTT. The V gene is TRBV4-2, the J gene TRBJ1-4; 7 bases fit TRBD1. The germline V gene encodes CDR1 LGHNA and CDR2 YNFKEQ. The CDR3 runs to 17 residues. Losses at the gene ends were 3 bases for V and 0 bases for J; bases not matched to a gene: 7.

The chain employs TRBV6-5 and TRBJ1-6; D perhaps matches TRBD1 (5 bases). The CDR3 covers 13 residues. Trimming shortened V by 5 bases and J by 7 bases, and 9 bases separated the two germline ends. Germline V gene sequence: CDR1 MNHEY, CDR2 SVGAGI. The chain's CDR3 is CASSQRQNSPLHF. The CDR3 coding sequence is TGTGCCAGCAGTCAGCGACAGAATTCACCCCTCCACTTT.

The chain recombines TRBV6-5 with TRBJ2-2; the D is unclear. In germline, CDR1 is MNHEY, CDR2 SVGAGI. V was pared by 7 bases and J by 4 bases, with 13 bases between. The CDR3 is made up of 14 amino acids. CDR3 residues: CASKRILLTGELFF. CDR3 in DNA: TGTGCCAGCAAGAGGATACTACTCACCGGGGAGCTGTTTTTT.

The V call is TRBV4-2, the J call TRBJ2-2; D unclear. Germline CDR1 reads LGHNA; CDR2 reads YNFKEQ. CDR3 length: 16 residues. V shed 0 bases and J shed 4 bases, with 12 bases lying between them. The CDR3 loop is CASSQDLGESTGELFF. The CDR3 DNA sequence: TGTGCCAGCAGCCAAGATCTTGGAGAGTCCACCGGGGAGCTGTTTTTT.

This chain connects TRBV30 to TRBJ1-1, with TRBD1 matching 10 bases. Germline lookup yields CDR1 GTSNPN and CDR2 SVGIG (reference sequence). CDR3 length equals 14 residues. The V segment lost 3 bases and the J segment 4 bases; nucleotides outside the gene matches: 5. The CDR3 sequence is CAWRGQGSGTEAFF. The CDR3 DNA follows: TGTGCCTGGAGGGGACAGGGGTCGGGCACTGAAGCTTTCTTT.

V and J are TRBV27 and TRBJ1-5; 9 bases are shared with TRBD1. Trimming cost V 4 bases and J 3 bases; bases outside gene matches: 7. The CDR3 totals 16 residues. In germline, CDR1 is MNHEY, CDR2 SMNVEV (reference sequence). This CDR3 is CASSSTWTGDNQPQHF. The CDR3 DNA reads as TGTGCCAGCAGTTCGACATGGACAGGGGACAATCAGCCCCAGCATTTT.

J is TRBJ1-6 and V is TRBV2; the D gene is possibly TRBD1 (5 bases). The CDR3 runs to 13 residues. Germline assignment: CDR1 SNHLY and CDR2 FYNNEI. Between the trimmed V and J ends, which lost 9 bases and 8 bases, there was a span of 14 bases. As DNA, the CDR3 is TGTGCCAGTGGGAGGACATGGGATTCACCCCTCCACTTT. Its protein is CASGRTWDSPLHF.

This chain connects TRBV5-1 to TRBJ2-5; maybe TRBD2 (7 bases). The germline V gene encodes CDR1 SGHRS and CDR2 YFSETQ. Trimming pared 0 bases from V and 5 bases from J, leaving 11 bases between. The CDR3 contains 14 residues. The CDR3 DNA follows: TGCGCCAGCAGCTTGGAGGGGGGGCTGGAGACCCAGTACTTC. Translation: CASSLEGGLETQYF.

The gene calls are TRBV6-5 and TRBJ1-6; D perhaps matches TRBD1 (6 bases). There are 16 residues in the CDR3. Germline loops: CDR1 MNHEY, CDR2 SVGAGI. V lost 0 bases and J lost 7, with 13 bases in between. CDR3 in DNA: TGTGCCAGCAGTTACTCGGGGACAATTCGGAATTCACCCCTCCACTTT. This gives the protein CASSYSGTIRNSPLHF.

The J gene is TRBJ2-2, the V gene TRBV19; D is unclear. Trimming removed 1 base at V and 6 bases at J, with 3 bases between. CDR1 LNHDA and CDR2 SQIVND come from the germline V gene (reference sequence). The CDR3 length is 12 residues. The CDR3 loop is CASSIAAGELFF. As DNA, the CDR3 is TGTGCCAGTAGTATAGCGGCCGGGGAGCTGTTTTTT.

CDR3 sequence: CASSLTIGSSSGNTIYF. CDR3 DNA: TGTGCCAGCAGCTTAACTATTGGGTCCAGCTCTGGAAACACCATATATTTT. The rearrangement joins TRBV13 to TRBJ1-3; D is uncertain. CDR3 length: 17 residues. The germline gives CDR1 PRHDT, CDR2 FYEKMQ (reference sequence). Trimming cost V 2 bases and J 0 bases, with 14 bases left between them.

CDR3: CASMAQVDTEAFF. CDR3 coding DNA: TGTGCCAGCATGGCCCAGGTGGACACTGAAGCTTTCTTT. This rearrangement joins TRBV2 to TRBJ1-1; D gene uncertain. Trimming took off 7 bases at V and 3 bases at J, with 12 bases between the two ends. CDR1 and CDR2 from the germline V gene are SNHLY and FYNNEI. The CDR3 covers 13 residues. The full variable domain, rest sourced from reference TRBV2 and TRBJ1-1, is EPEVTQTPSHQVTQMGQEVILRCVPISNHLYFYWYRQILGQKVEFLVSFYNNEISEKSEIFDDQFSVERPDGSNFTLKIRSTKLEDSAMYFCASMAQVDTEAFFGQGTRLTVV.

The CDR3 nucleotides are TGTGCCAGCAGGAGGAATAGCAATCAGCCCCAGCATTTT. Encoded protein: CASRRNSNQPQHF. The chain couples TRBV6-5 to TRBJ1-5; D uncertain. The CDR3 spans 13 residues. With 6 bases removed from V and 0 bases from J, the gap between germline ends came to 6 bases. CDR1 MNHEY and CDR2 SVGAGI come from the germline V gene.

This rearrangement joins TRBV9 to TRBJ1-2, with a tentative D call TRBD1 (6 bases). The V end was cut by 1 base, the J end by 4 bases, with 17 bases between. The CDR3 sequence is 16 residues long. Germline V lookup: CDR1 SGDLS, CDR2 YYNGEE. CDR3 in amino acids: CASSVPWNPGAYGYTF. CDR3 nucleotides: TGTGCCAGCAGCGTACCATGGAACCCAGGGGCCTATGGCTACACCTTC. Looking up the rest from reference TRBV9 and TRBJ1-2 gives the full variable domain: DSGVTQTPKHLITATGQRVTLRCSPRSGDLSVYWYQQSLDQGLQFLIQYYNGEERAKGNILERFSAQQFPDLHSELNLSSLELGDSALYFCASSVPWNPGAYGYTFGSGTRLTVV.

CDR3 DNA: TGTGCCAGCAGTTACTCGACTGGGGGGTCTACAGATACGCAGTATTTT. Residues: CASSYSTGGSTDTQYF. The rearrangement uses TRBV6-5 and TRBJ2-3; D perhaps matches TRBD2 (6 bases). CDR1 and CDR2 (germline): MNHEY, SVGAGI. The CDR3 consists of 16 residues. V was cut by 0 bases and J by 3 bases, with 13 bases left in between.

The V gene is TRBV6-5, the J gene TRBJ2-7, with 8 nucleotides matching TRBD2. J gave up 0 bases and V 6 bases, and 4 bases lay outside the gene matches. Germline CDR1 MNHEY, CDR2 SVGAGI. The length of the CDR3 is 14 residues. The CDR3 coding sequence is TGTGCCAGCAGGACTAGCGCAAACTCCTACGAGCAGTACTTC. Protein sequence: CASRTSANSYEQYF.

V and J are TRBV7-2 and TRBJ1-1; no reliable D call. Looked up from germline, CDR1 is SGHTA and CDR2 is FQGNSA. The CDR3 has 15 amino acids. The ends were cut back, 5 bases at V and 4 bases at J, with 17 bases in the middle. CDR3 coding DNA: TGTGCCAGCAGCAGGCGGGCTGGCGAGGGCACTGAAGCTTTCTTT. Amino acid sequence: CASSRRAGEGTEAFF.

The chain is built from TRBV5-6 and TRBJ2-7, with 11 bases lining up with TRBD2. This CDR3 comprises 14 residues. The germline gives CDR1 SGHDT, CDR2 YYEEEE. After removal of 1 base from V and 6 bases from J, the junction contained 3 bases not matched to a gene. The CDR3 sequence: CASSLLAGGGEQYF. As DNA, the CDR3 is TGTGCCAGCAGCTTGTTAGCGGGGGGGGGCGAGCAGTACTTC.

The chain links TRBV2 to TRBJ2-3; D not resolved. The CDR3 length is 11 residues. Looked up from germline, CDR1 is SNHLY and CDR2 is FYNNEI. Deletions cut 4 bases from V and 4 bases from J, with 3 bases between. Written as DNA, the CDR3 is TGTGCCAGCAGTGGCGCAGATACGCAGTATTTT. Encoded protein: CASSGADTQYF.

The chain employs TRBV7-3 and TRBJ2-1, with 8 bases matching TRBD2. Germline CDR1 reads SGHTA; CDR2 reads FQGTGA. CDR3 size: 15 residues. With V trimmed by 2 bases and J by 4 bases, 4 bases remained unmatched. The CDR3 is CASSLGTSGYNEQFF. The DNA for the CDR3 is TGTGCCAGCAGCTTAGGTACTAGCGGTTACAATGAGCAGTTCTTC.

This clone has only one observation. V usage is TRBV11-2 and J usage is TRBJ1-2; a possible D gene is TRBD1 (5 bases). Germline loops: CDR1 SGHAT, CDR2 FQNNGV. V shed 1 base and J shed 8 bases, with 11 bases lying between them. The CDR3 sequence is 13 residues long. CDR3: CASSLGRGGGYTF. CDR3 coding DNA: TGTGCCAGCAGCTTAGGGAGGGGAGGCGGCTACACCTTC.

This CDR3 is CASSRQTGTLNTEAFF. The CDR3 nucleotides read TGTGCCAGCTCCAGACAGACAGGTACCCTGAACACTGAAGCTTTCTTT. The chain carries TRBV6-6 and TRBJ1-1; possibly TRBD1 for D (6 bases). Trimming removed 8 bases from V and 0 bases from J, with 19 bases in between. Germline CDR1 is MNHNY and CDR2 is SVGAGI (reference sequence). The CDR3 has 16 amino acids.

This clone has a handful of counts. This chain uses TRBV4-1 with TRBJ1-5; D unresolved. V dropped 3 bases and J dropped 1 base, with 4 bases sitting between them. There are 13 residues in the CDR3. The germline gives CDR1 MGHRA, CDR2 YSYEKL. The CDR3, as DNA: TGCGCCAGCAGCCAGGAGAGCAATCAGCCCCAGCATTTT. Amino acid sequence: CASSQESNQPQHF.

This chain connects TRBV4-1 to TRBJ2-2; tentatively, D is TRBD1 (6 bases). V was cut by 3 bases and J by 1 base, with 21 bases left in between. CDR1 MGHRA and CDR2 YSYEKL come from the germline V gene. The CDR3 is 19 residues long. CDR3 nucleotide sequence: TGCGCCAGCAGCCACATACGTGGAAACAGGGACGGGAACACCGGGGAGCTGTTTTTT. Translating it yields CASSHIRGNRDGNTGELFF.

This chain joins TRBV10-3 and TRBJ2-1, with D maybe TRBD1 (5 bases). CDR3 length: 14 residues. Trimming stripped 0 bases from V and 5 bases from J, with 8 bases between. The germline V gene encodes CDR1 ENHRY and CDR2 SYGVKD. As DNA, the CDR3 is TGTGCCATCAGTGAGTCGACAGCAGACAATGAGCAGTTCTTC. It yields the protein CAISESTADNEQFF.

This sequence joins TRBV9 and TRBJ2-5; 7 bases fit TRBD1. V was pared by 4 bases and J by 2 bases, with 5 bases of the junction left unmatched. CDR3 size: 14 residues. Germline values: CDR1 SGDLS, CDR2 YYNGEE. The CDR3 DNA is TGTGCCAGCAGCCCGAGGGACAGTCAAGAGACCCAGTACTTC. Translation: CASSPRDSQETQYF.